This paragraph reports one TCR beta chain. The CDR3 is 12 residues long. Germline CDR1 is SGHTA and CDR2 is FQGNSA. Losses at the gene ends were 7 bases for V and 3 bases for J; bases not matched to a gene: 2. These data are taken from a study of blood T cell repertoires in COVID-19. In the study's own analysis: Quantification of nucleated cells was approximated via reference gene primer amplification. Sequencing was performed with immunoSEQ multiplex PCR; in TCRdb, only in-frame clones are kept and a portion is missing. V, J and clone size are taken as reported in that table, and D and trimming were inferred from the DNA itself. The profile shows about 120,000 clones, around 88% of them singletons.

The V gene is TRBV7-2, the J gene TRBJ1-2, with TRBD1 matching 7 bases. The sequencing sample was made of peripheral blood. This sequence was found in a woman between 45 and 60 years old with active or convalescent COVID-19. This CDR3 is CASTTGDYGYTF. The CDR3 nucleotides are TGTGCCAGCACCACAGGGGACTATGGCTACACCTTC. Looking up the rest from reference TRBV7-2 and TRBJ1-2 gives the full variable domain: GAGVSQSPSNKVTEKGKDVELRCDPISGHTALYWYRQSLGQGLEFLIYFQGNSAPDKSGLPSDRFSAERTGGSVSTLTIQRTQQEDSAVYLCASTTGDYGYTFGSGTRLTVV.